This record covers a single TCR beta chain. The entry originates in a study of shared clonotypes between healthy human individuals. This CDR3 has 14 amino acids. CDR1 is MDHEN and CDR2 is SYDVKM in the germline V gene. Trimming took off 5 bases at V and 10 bases at J, with 18 bases between the two ends. Sequencing was performed with immunoSEQ multiplex PCR; in TCRdb, only in-frame clones are kept and a portion is missing. This sample carries about 340,000 clones, around four fifths of them seen once, and the ten largest clones take about 9.4%. The sample comprised memory CD4+ T cells sorted from blood. Described subset: CD45RA-negative fraction. The clonotype originates from a man aged 25-45 years in good health. J is TRBJ2-1 and V is TRBV28, with no clear D. CDR3 bases: TGTGCCAGCAGTACAGTAGGCTCCACAGTCGAGCAGTTCTTC. Protein: CASSTVGSTVEQFF.